A single sample is the source of the 8 T cell receptor beta chains below, sequenced in a study of tissue T cells after allogeneic stem cell transplantation. Repertoires were generated with immunoSEQ multiplex PCR, while TCRdb's copy carries only in-frame clones and drops some. The sample consists of some 43,000 clones, roughly 92% of them appearing once. The material was blood, obtained before transplantation. These receptors all come from a woman aged 40-69 years who later had graft-versus-host disease after an allogeneic stem cell transplant.

The chain employs TRBV6-1 and TRBJ2-6, with no clear D. CDR1 is MNHNS and CDR2 is SASEGT in the germline V gene. This CDR3 comprises 13 residues. V was clipped by 3 bases and J by 2 bases, with 2 bases between them. The chain's CDR3 is CASSDPGANVLTF. DNA of the CDR3: TGTGCCAGCAGTGATCCTGGGGCCAACGTCCTGACTTTC.

V usage is TRBV29-1 and J usage is TRBJ1-1, with D hard to call. Germline V gene data show CDR1 as SQVTM and CDR2 as ANQGSEA. The CDR3 covers 13 residues. Trimming shortened V by 0 bases and J by 0 bases, and 5 bases separated the two germline ends. The CDR3 DNA follows: TGCAGCGTTGAAGACGGAATGAACACTGAAGCTTTCTTT. Translated: CSVEDGMNTEAFF. The full variable domain, rest sourced from reference TRBV29-1 and TRBJ1-1, is SAVISQKPSRDICQRGTSLTIQCQVDSQVTMMFWYRQQPGQSLTLIATANQGSEATYESGFVIDKFPISRPNLTFSTLTVSNMSPEDSSIYLCSVEDGMNTEAFFGQGTRLTVV.

The table lists this clone with a count of one. This chain links TRBV6-2 or TRBV6-3 with TRBJ2-5; no definite D call. Germline assignment: CDR1 MNHEY and CDR2 SVGEGT. V gave up 2 bases and J gave up 4 bases, with 8 bases separating them. The CDR3 runs 13 residues. The CDR3 DNA reads TGTGCCAGCAGTTACGGGTTGCGAGAGACCCAGTACTTC. Translated: CASSYGLRETQYF.

The genes are TRBV6-4 and TRBJ2-6; TRBD1 or TRBD2 may be the D gene (5 bases each). The V gene lost 2 bases and the J gene lost 0 bases, with 8 bases spanning the gap. Germline-derived CDR1 and CDR2 are MRHNA and SNTAGT. The CDR3 sequence is 16 residues long. In nucleotides, the CDR3 is TGTGCCAGCAGTGACCGGGGCAACTCTGGGGCCAACGTCCTGACTTTC. It specifies CASSDRGNSGANVLTF.

This chain joins TRBV18 and TRBJ1-6; D possibly corresponds to TRBD1 (5 bases). This CDR3 region has 15 residues. Trimming took 2 bases from V and 5 from J, leaving 10 bases between them. Germline V gene sequence: CDR1 KGHSH, CDR2 LQKENI. Here the CDR3 DNA reads TGTGCCAGCTCACCAGGGACCGCAGATAATTCACCCCTCCACTTT. This gives the protein CASSPGTADNSPLHF. Based on the CDR3 plus reference TRBV18 and TRBJ1-6, the full variable domain is NAGVMQNPRHLVRRRGQEARLRCSPMKGHSHVYWYRQLPEEGLKFMVYLQKENIIDESGMPKERFSAEFPKEGPSILRIQQVVRGDSAAYFCASSPGTADNSPLHFGNGTRLTVT.

V gene TRBV29-1 combines with J gene TRBJ1-1; TRBD1 matches at 9 bases. The length of the CDR3 is 14 residues. Germline V CDR1 and CDR2: SQVTM, ANQGSEA. Trimming removed 0 bases from V and 4 bases from J; junction bases left unmatched: 3. CDR3 nucleotide sequence: TGCAGCGTTGAAGAAGGACAGGGGACCACTGAAGCTTTCTTT. Amino acids: CSVEEGQGTTEAFF.

This clone has just one count. This chain links TRBV15 with TRBJ1-1; D is ambiguous. The germline V and J ends were trimmed by 0 bases and 1 base, with 6 bases remaining between them. The CDR3 is 14 residues long. CDR1 and CDR2 (germline): LNHNV, YYDKDF (reference sequence). The CDR3 spells CATSRDHGNTEAFF. The CDR3 DNA follows: TGTGCCACCAGCAGAGATCATGGGAACACTGAAGCTTTCTTT. Full variable domain (rest looked up from reference TRBV15 and TRBJ1-1): DAMVIQNPRYQVTQFGKPVTLSCSQTLNHNVMYWYQQKSSQAPKLLFHYYDKDFNNEADTPDNFQSRRPNTSFCFLDIRSPGLGDTAMYLCATSRDHGNTEAFFGQGTRLTVV.

The chain uses TRBV6-5 and TRBJ2-1; the D gene is possibly TRBD1 (6 bases). The germline CDR1 and CDR2 sequences are MNHEY and SVGAGI. The CDR3 loop spans 12 amino acids. The germline V and J ends were trimmed by 4 bases and 7 bases, with 8 bases remaining between them. The CDR3 sequence: CASSSQGNEQFF. DNA for the CDR3: TGTGCCAGCAGTTCACAGGGTAATGAGCAGTTCTTC.